Listed here is a single T cell receptor (beta chain). As yet, its antigen is unknown. Germline is not matched at one junction end, which may reflect a read error. This CDR3 has 15 amino acids. Germline V gene data show CDR1 as LNHNV and CDR2 as YYDKDF (reference sequence). Reverse transcription of roughly 0.45 to 1 ug RNA was carried out with random hexamers. TCRdb called the immunoSEQ multiplex PCR reads again in MiXCR, with one record for every CDR3 protein. The table has 100,000 to 150,000 distinct CDR3 sequences, more than 90% seen once. This record comes from a study of CD8 T cells in Susac syndrome. Broader study findings: The study conceded that its TCR sequencing and HLA analysis involved relatively few individuals.

This TCR was recovered from a human donor with Susac syndrome. The sequenced sample consisted of CD8+ T cells from PBMCs. The V and J genes are TRBV15 and TRBJ2-7, with 10 bases aligning to TRBD2. CDR3 DNA: TGTGCCACCAGCGCTGATAGCGGGGGGTCCTCCGAGCAGTACTTC. Encoded protein: CATSADSGGSSEQYF.